This T cell receptor beta chain stems from a study of cytomegalovirus exposure and HLA in healthy donors. Study-wide findings and caveats: DRB1 showed the most TCR associations and HLA-C the fewest in a later analysis, as rates varied by HLA locus. In a later analysis, the majority of CMV-associated beta chains seemingly showed HLA restriction. Cytomegalovirus status was reportedly diagnosed by the classifier with high specificity and sensitivity.

Likely unrecorded immune exposures existed in these nominally healthy donors. PCR primers comprised 60 Vbeta and 13 Jbeta primers. Measured with immunoSEQ multiplex PCR; TCRdb has only the in-frame clones, and not every one. Counted here are some 110,000 clones, roughly 76% occurring once; the ten biggest clones make up roughly a sixth. CDR1 and CDR2 from the germline V gene are SGHDN and FVKESK. J gave up 3 bases and V 3 bases, and 11 bases lay outside the gene matches. There are 16 residues in the CDR3. Of note for this clone: Its antigen is unknown.

The rearrangement uses TRBV14 and TRBJ2-7; TRBD2 agrees at 7 bases. The receptor comes from a man aged 50-59 years in good health and CMV-seropositive. The sequenced sample consisted of PBMCs. CDR3 in amino acids: CASSHLLGGGDYEQYF. The DNA of the CDR3 is TGTGCCAGCAGCCATCTGTTGGGCGGGGGAGACTACGAGCAGTACTTC.